The sequence of this T cell receptor (beta chain) was determined in a study of shared clonotypes between healthy human individuals. Clones were sequenced by immunoSEQ multiplex PCR, and TCRdb holds only the in-frame ones, with some missing. The sample includes about 1.5 million clones, around 97% of them seen just once. The junction had 6 bases not matched to a gene; V was cut back by 0 bases and J by 0 bases. The CDR3 covers 18 residues. From germline, CDR1 is SGHDN and CDR2 FVKESK. Naive CD4+ cells were CD45RA-selected; the remaining cells were memory. This clonotype was obtained from a man between 25 and 39 years old in good health. The sample was naive CD4+ T cells sorted from blood. Subset denoted: CD45RA+ positively selected. This chain joins TRBV14 and TRBJ2-3; 10 bases are shared with TRBD2. The CDR3: CASSQDRLAGASTDTQYF. In DNA, the CDR3 is TGTGCCAGCAGCCAAGACCGGCTAGCGGGAGCTAGCACAGATACGCAGTATTTT.